The 16 T cell receptor beta chains reported below all come from one sample, sequenced in a study of blood T cells in healthy people across ages. A second PCR of roughly 7 to 11 cycles used a sample-barcoded 5' primer and a J-beta primer mix. TCRdb analysed the 5' RACE reads with MiXCR anew, one entry per CDR3 protein. Of hundreds of thousands of distinct CDR3 sequences in the sample, approximately 59% were seen once. Sequencing was carried out using blood. These receptors originate from a man in his 60s in good health.

This clonotype has ten or more counts. The rearrangement uses TRBV29-1 and TRBJ2-3, with 10 bases aligning to TRBD1. CDR1 and CDR2 from the germline V gene are SQVTM and ANQGSEA. This CDR3 spans 14 amino acids. The J segment lost 8 bases and the V segment lost 3 bases, leaving 8 bases of the junction unmatched. DNA for the CDR3: TGCAGCGTTGATCGGGACAGGGGAAGGGGTACGCAGTATTTT. It codes for CSVDRDRGRGTQYF.

This chain uses TRBV25-1 with TRBJ1-4; D gene unclear. Germline V gene data show CDR1 as MGHDK and CDR2 as SYGVNS. The CDR3 totals 14 residues. V dropped 3 bases and J dropped 3 bases, with 8 bases sitting between them. The CDR3 DNA reads TGTGCCAGCAGTGACCCCGGGTCTAATGAAAAACTGTTTTTT. Amino acids: CASSDPGSNEKLFF.

The rearrangement uses TRBV7-8 and TRBJ1-4; 8 bases align to TRBD1. The CDR3 is made up of 16 amino acids. The germline gives CDR1 SGHVS, CDR2 FQNEAQ. With V trimmed by 5 bases and J by 0 bases, 5 bases remained unmatched. The CDR3 DNA reads as TGTGCCAGCAGCCCCGGACAGGGAGCAACTAATGAAAAACTGTTTTTT. Translating gives CASSPGQGATNEKLFF.

The J gene is TRBJ2-1, the V gene TRBV6-5; 10 nucleotides align to TRBD1. CDR3 length: 14 amino acids. Per germline, CDR1 MNHEY and CDR2 SVGAGI. J gave up 4 bases and V 10 bases, and 7 bases lay outside the gene matches. CDR3 DNA sequence: TGTGCCACCCGGGACAGGGGAGGGTACAATGAGCAGTTCTTC. Its translation: CATRDRGGYNEQFF.

This rearrangement joins TRBV7-2 to TRBJ2-5; D is undetermined. Gene TRBJ2-7 matches the end of the DNA better, so the J call may be wrong. This CDR3 has 15 amino acids. CDR1 SGHTA and CDR2 FQGNSA come from the germline V gene. The CDR3 coding sequence is TGTGCCAGCAGCCGAAGGCGGTTGGATTCGTACGAGCAGTACTTC. Its protein is CASSRRRLDSYEQYF.

The chain combines TRBV6-5 with TRBJ1-6; 9 bases are a match to TRBD1. The length of the CDR3 is 22 residues. V lost 3 bases, J lost 6 bases, and 24 bases stayed unmatched. Germline-derived CDR1 and CDR2 are MNHEY and SVGAGI. CDR3 amino acids: CASSYGALGQGYRFPPNSPLHF. DNA of the CDR3: TGTGCCAGCAGTTATGGGGCTTTGGGACAGGGTTACCGATTCCCCCCTAATTCACCCCTCCACTTT.

This clonotype has just a few counts. The chain employs TRBV27 and TRBJ2-5, with 12 nucleotides matching TRBD2. V lost 4 bases, J lost 5 bases, and 8 bases stayed unmatched. CDR1 and CDR2 from the germline V gene are MNHEY and SMNVEV (reference sequence). The CDR3 is 16 amino acids. CDR3 region: CASSSRLAGAGETQYF. In DNA form, the CDR3 reads TGTGCCAGCAGTTCTAGACTAGCGGGGGCCGGGGAGACCCAGTACTTC.

This clonotype showed up just a few times. A read error may be the cause here, since a much bigger clone is one base away. The gene calls are TRBV20-1 and TRBJ2-7, with D possibly being TRBD2 (6 bases). Germline values: CDR1 DFQATT, CDR2 SNEGSKA (reference sequence). This CDR3 comprises 12 residues. Trimming pared 1 base from V and 6 bases from J, leaving 10 bases between. CDR3 sequence (DNA): TGCAGTGCTAGAGCTGGACTATGCGAGCAGTACTTC. It codes for CSARAGLCEQYF.

This clonotype has just a few counts. The chain couples TRBV20-1 to TRBJ2-3, with a weak D call TRBD1 (5 bases). Looked up from germline, CDR1 is DFQATT and CDR2 is SNEGSKA (reference sequence). The CDR3 spans 13 residues. Deletions cut 2 bases from V and 4 bases from J, with 10 bases between. In DNA, the CDR3 is TGCAGTGCTAGAAGGGGCTCGGCAGATACGCAGTATTTT. Translated: CSARRGSADTQYF.

The chain joins TRBV27 to TRBJ2-7; possibly TRBD1 or TRBD2 for D (5 bases each). The end of the DNA fits TRBJ2-5 better, so the J call may be wrong. The CDR3 is 16 residues long. Germline values: CDR1 MNHEY, CDR2 SMNVEV (reference sequence). The CDR3 DNA sequence: TGTGCCAGCAGTTTAATTGGGACCCTTGATCTAGAGACCCAGTACTTC. Its translation: CASSLIGTLDLETQYF.

This clonotype was picked up one time. J is TRBJ2-4 and V is TRBV6-1; TRBD2 matches 9 bases. The end of the DNA aligns better with TRBJ2-7, so the J call may be wrong. Germline V gene data show CDR1 as MNHNS and CDR2 as SASEGT. The CDR3 runs 17 residues. The CDR3 nucleotides are TGTGCCAGCAGTGAACCTGGAGTAGGACTAGCGTTATACGAGCAGTACTTC. Protein product: CASSEPGVGLALYEQYF.

This clonotype was detected only a few times. An end of the junction differs from the germline gene, which may be a read error. The V gene is TRBV12-3 or TRBV12-4, the J gene TRBJ2-4; the match to TRBD2 covers 7 bases. The J call may be in error: the DNA end matches TRBJ2-7 better. CDR3 length: 15 residues. In DNA form, the CDR3 reads TGTGCCAGAAGTTTTGTTCGAGCGGGGCCCTACGAGCAGTACTTC. It codes for CARSFVRAGPYEQYF.

This clonotype was recorded a few times. J is TRBJ2-7 and V is TRBV10-3; 9 bases match TRBD1. This CDR3 has 15 residues. CDR1 and CDR2 from the germline V gene are ENHRY and SYGVKD. J was trimmed by 2 bases and V by 5 bases; bases with no gene match: 7. The CDR3: CAISRTGAITYEQYF. The CDR3 DNA is TGTGCCATCAGTCGGACAGGGGCCATAACCTACGAGCAGTACTTC.

The chain links TRBV2 to TRBJ2-1; tentatively, D is TRBD1 or TRBD2 (5 bases each). V gave up 6 bases and J gave up 2 bases, with 14 bases separating them. The CDR3 extends over 15 amino acids. Germline-derived CDR1 and CDR2 are SNHLY and FYNNEI. CDR3 protein: CASSEGQRTYNEQFF. Here the CDR3 DNA reads TGTGCCAGCAGCGAGGGGCAGCGAACCTACAATGAGCAGTTCTTC.

The chain uses TRBV5-6 and TRBJ2-5; a weak D match, TRBD1 (6 bases). This CDR3 has 12 amino acids. V lost 4 bases, J lost 9 bases, and 13 bases lay in between. Germline CDR1 reads SGHDT; CDR2 reads YYEEEE. CDR3 amino acids: CASSQGEGAQYF. In DNA form, the CDR3 reads TGTGCCAGCAGCCAGGGCGAGGGGGCCCAGTACTTC.

This clonotype was seen only a few times. The rearrangement links TRBV4-1 to TRBJ1-2, with D perhaps TRBD1 (5 bases). V lost 0 bases and J lost 0, with 8 bases in between. The CDR3 runs to 15 residues. CDR1 and CDR2 (germline): MGHRA, YSYEKL. Written as DNA, the CDR3 is TGCGCCAGCAGCCAAGAACCCAGGGCTAACTATGGCTACACCTTC. It specifies CASSQEPRANYGYTF.